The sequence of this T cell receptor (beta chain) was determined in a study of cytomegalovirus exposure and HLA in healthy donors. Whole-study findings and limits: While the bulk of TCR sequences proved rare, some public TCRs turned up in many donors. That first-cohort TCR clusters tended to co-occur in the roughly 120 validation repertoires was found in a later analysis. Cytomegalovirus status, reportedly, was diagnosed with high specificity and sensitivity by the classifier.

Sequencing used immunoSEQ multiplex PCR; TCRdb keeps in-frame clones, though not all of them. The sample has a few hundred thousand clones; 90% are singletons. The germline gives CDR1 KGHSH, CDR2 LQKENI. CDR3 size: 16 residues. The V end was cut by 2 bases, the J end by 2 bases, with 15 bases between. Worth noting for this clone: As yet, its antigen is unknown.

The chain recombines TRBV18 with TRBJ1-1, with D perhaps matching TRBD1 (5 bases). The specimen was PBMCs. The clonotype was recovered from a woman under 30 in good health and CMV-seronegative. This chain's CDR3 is CASSPSEIGANTEAFF. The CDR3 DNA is TGTGCCAGCTCACCATCGGAGATAGGGGCAAACACTGAAGCTTTCTTT.